The following is a T cell receptor (beta chain) sequence with its context. The study recruited people aged roughly 18 to 89 years across under 25 US areas. The assay was immunoSEQ multiplex PCR, and TCRdb's table has in-frame clones only and misses some. The data hold approximately 400,000 clones, with approximately 90% observed a single time. This record comes from a study of blood T cell repertoires in COVID-19. Study at large: Samples representing acute and convalescent COVID-19 were sourced from the United States, Italy and Spain.

The CDR3 has 15 residues. V gave up 0 bases and J gave up 1 base; unmatched junction bases: 3. Germline lookup yields CDR1 MNHEY and CDR2 SVGEGT. The receptor's source is a young woman who had recovered from COVID-19. V gene TRBV6-2 or TRBV6-3 combines with J gene TRBJ2-7; 7 bases align to TRBD1. Sequencing was performed on PBMCs or T cells enriched from blood (not recorded which). The CDR3 bases are TGTGCCAGCAGTTACTCGGGGACAGAGTCCTACGAGCAGTACTTC. As protein: CASSYSGTESYEQYF.